This T cell receptor beta chain was identified during a study of blood T cell repertoires in COVID-19. Study in general: Acute and convalescent COVID-19 specimens originated in the United States, Italy and Spain. In each case, the material was cDNA or gDNA derived from T cells, B-cell-depleted T cells, or PBMCs.

This CDR3 contains 14 residues. CDR1 is SGHTA and CDR2 is FQGNSA in the germline V gene. V lost 4 bases, J lost 8 bases, and 8 bases stayed unmatched. As handled by the study authors: Amplification from reference gene primers served as the basis for estimated nucleated cell counts. Some clones are missing from TCRdb's copy, which holds only in-frame ones; the method was immunoSEQ multiplex PCR. That table furnishes V, J and clone size, whereas the DNA furnished D and trimming. The sample has tens of thousands of clones, around 81% seen once. The V gene is TRBV7-2, the J gene TRBJ1-2; TRBD1 aligns across 9 bases. The sequence came from a human donor in a cohort sampled during active COVID-19. Material for sequencing was peripheral blood. CDR3 sequence reads: CASSSGTGRVGYTF. As DNA, the CDR3 is TGTGCCAGCAGCTCCGGGACAGGGAGGGTAGGCTACACCTTC.